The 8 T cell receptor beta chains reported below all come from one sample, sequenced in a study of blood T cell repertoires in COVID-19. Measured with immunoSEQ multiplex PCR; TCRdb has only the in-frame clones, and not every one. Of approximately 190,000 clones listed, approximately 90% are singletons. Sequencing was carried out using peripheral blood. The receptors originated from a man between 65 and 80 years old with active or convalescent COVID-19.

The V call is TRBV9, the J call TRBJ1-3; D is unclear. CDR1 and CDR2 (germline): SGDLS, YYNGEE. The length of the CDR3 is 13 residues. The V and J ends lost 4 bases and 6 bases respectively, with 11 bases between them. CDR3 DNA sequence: TGTGCCAGCAGCAGCTCTGAAAAAAACACCATATATTTT. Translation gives CASSSSEKNTIYF.

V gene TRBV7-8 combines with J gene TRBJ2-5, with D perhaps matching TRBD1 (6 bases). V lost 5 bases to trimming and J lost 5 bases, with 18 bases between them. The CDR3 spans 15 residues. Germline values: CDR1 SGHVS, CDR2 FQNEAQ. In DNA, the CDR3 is TGTGCCAGCAGCAAAACAGGGAGCGTCCCGGAGACCCAGTACTTC. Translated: CASSKTGSVPETQYF.

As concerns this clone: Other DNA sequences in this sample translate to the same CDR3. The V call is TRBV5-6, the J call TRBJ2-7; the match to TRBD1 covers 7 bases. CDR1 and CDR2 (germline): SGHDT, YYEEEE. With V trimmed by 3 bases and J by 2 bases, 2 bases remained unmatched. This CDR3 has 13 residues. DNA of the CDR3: TGTGCCAGCAGCTCGGGACAGACCTACGAGCAGTACTTC. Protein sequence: CASSSGQTYEQYF. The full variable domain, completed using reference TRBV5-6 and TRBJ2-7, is DAGVTQSPTHLIKTRGQQVTLRCSPKSGHDTVSWYQQALGQGPQFIFQYYEEEERQRGNFPDRFSGHQFPNYSSELNVNALLLGDSALYLCASSSGQTYEQYFGPGTRLTVT.

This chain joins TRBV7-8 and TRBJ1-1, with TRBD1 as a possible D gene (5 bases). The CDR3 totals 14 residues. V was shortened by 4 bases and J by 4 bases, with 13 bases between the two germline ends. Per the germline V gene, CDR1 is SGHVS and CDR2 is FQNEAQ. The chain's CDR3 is CASSSTLGGTEAFF. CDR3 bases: TGTGCCAGCAGCTCCACCTTGGGGGGCACTGAAGCTTTCTTT.

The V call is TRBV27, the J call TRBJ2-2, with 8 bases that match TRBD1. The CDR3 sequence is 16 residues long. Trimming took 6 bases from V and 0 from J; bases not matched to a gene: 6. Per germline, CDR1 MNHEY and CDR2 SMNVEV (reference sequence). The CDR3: CASSPWDRTNTGELFF. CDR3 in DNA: TGTGCCAGCAGCCCGTGGGACAGGACGAACACCGGGGAGCTGTTTTTT.

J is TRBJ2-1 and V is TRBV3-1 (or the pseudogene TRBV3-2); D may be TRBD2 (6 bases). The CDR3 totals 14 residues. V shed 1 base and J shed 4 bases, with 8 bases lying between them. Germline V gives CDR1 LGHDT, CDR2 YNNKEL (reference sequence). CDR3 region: CASSQAGAYNEQFF. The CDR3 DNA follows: TGTGCCAGCAGCCAAGCGGGAGCATACAATGAGCAGTTCTTC.

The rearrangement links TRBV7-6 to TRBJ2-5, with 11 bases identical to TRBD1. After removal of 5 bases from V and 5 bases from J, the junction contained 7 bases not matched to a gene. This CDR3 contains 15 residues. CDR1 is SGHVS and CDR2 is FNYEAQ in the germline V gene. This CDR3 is CASSLGQGALETQYF. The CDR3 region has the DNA TGTGCCAGCAGCCTCGGACAGGGGGCGTTGGAGACCCAGTACTTC.

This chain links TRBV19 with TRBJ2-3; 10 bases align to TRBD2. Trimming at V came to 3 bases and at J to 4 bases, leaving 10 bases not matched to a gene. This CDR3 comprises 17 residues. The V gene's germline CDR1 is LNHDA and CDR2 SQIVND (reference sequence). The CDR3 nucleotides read TGTGCCAGTAGTATTGCGTGGGCTAGCGGGAGTGCAGATACGCAGTATTTT. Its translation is CASSIAWASGSADTQYF.